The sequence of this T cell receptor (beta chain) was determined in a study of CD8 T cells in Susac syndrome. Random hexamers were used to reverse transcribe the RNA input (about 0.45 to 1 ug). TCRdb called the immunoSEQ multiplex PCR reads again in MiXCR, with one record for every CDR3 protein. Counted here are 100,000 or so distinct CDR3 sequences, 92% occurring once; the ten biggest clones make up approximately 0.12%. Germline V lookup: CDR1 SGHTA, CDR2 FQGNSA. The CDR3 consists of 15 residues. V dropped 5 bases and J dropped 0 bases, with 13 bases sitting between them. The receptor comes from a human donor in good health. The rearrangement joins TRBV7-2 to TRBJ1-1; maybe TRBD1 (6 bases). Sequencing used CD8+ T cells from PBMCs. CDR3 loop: CASSLTGQMNTEAFF. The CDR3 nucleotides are TGTGCCAGCAGCCTAACTGGACAGATGAACACTGAAGCTTTCTTT.